One and the same sample provided the 22 T cell receptor beta chains below, sequenced in a study of blood T cell repertoires in COVID-19. The table came from immunoSEQ multiplex PCR; TCRdb's copy has only in-frame clones and leaves some out. The sample holds 250,000 or so clones; roughly 80% are singletons and the top ten take approximately 2%. The specimen sequenced was PBMCs or T cells enriched from blood (not recorded which). The receptors shown here come from a man aged 55 to 70 who had recovered from COVID-19.

The rearrangement uses TRBV20-1 and TRBJ1-2; tentative D call: TRBD1 (5 bases). V was trimmed by 3 bases and J by 7 bases, leaving 12 bases between them. CDR1 is DFQATT, CDR2 SNEGSKA, per germline (reference sequence). The CDR3 is 12 amino acids. CDR3 residues: CSASSGKGGYTF. The DNA of the CDR3 is TGCAGTGCTAGTTCAGGGAAAGGTGGCTACACCTTC.

Worth noting for this clone: The junction does not match germline at one end; this may be a read error. CDR3 amino acids: CASSLDRNYEQYF. CDR3 coding DNA: TGTGCCAGTAGTTTAGACAGAAACTACGAGCAGTACTTC. The chain uses TRBV19 and TRBJ2-7; D possibly corresponds to TRBD1 (5 bases). The CDR3 consists of 13 residues. Germline CDR1 is LNHDA and CDR2 is SQIVND (reference sequence).

The chain recombines TRBV11-2 with TRBJ2-7, with 7 bases aligning to TRBD1. CDR3 length: 15 amino acids. Germline CDR1 SGHAT, CDR2 FQNNGV. Germline trimming cut 5 bases from V and 0 bases from J; bases unmatched to any gene: 7. The CDR3 is CASSLGRGISYEQYF. In DNA form, the CDR3 reads TGTGCCAGCAGCCTCGGCAGGGGGATCTCCTACGAGCAGTACTTC. Full variable domain (rest looked up from reference TRBV11-2 and TRBJ2-7): EAGVAQSPRYKIIEKRQSVAFWCNPISGHATLYWYQQILGQGPKLLIQFQNNGVVDDSQLPKDRFSAERLKGVDSTLKIQPAKLEDSAVYLCASSLGRGISYEQYFGPGTRLTVT.

The genes are TRBV7-3 and TRBJ1-6; TRBD1 matches at 10 bases. Germline CDR1 is SGHTA and CDR2 is FQGTGA. V was clipped by 0 bases and J by 8 bases; unmatched bases: 7. This CDR3 region has 17 residues. The CDR3 loop is CASSLTGPGQGYSPLHF. CDR3 nucleotides: TGTGCCAGCAGCTTAACGGGGCCGGGACAGGGGTATTCACCCCTCCACTTT.

This rearrangement joins TRBV6-1 to TRBJ1-1, with D possibly TRBD1 on 5 matching bases. The V gene lost 3 bases and the J gene lost 1 base, with 6 bases spanning the gap. The V gene's germline CDR1 is MNHNS and CDR2 SASEGT. This CDR3 has 13 amino acids. The CDR3 region has the DNA TGTGCCAGCAGTGATGGACAGAACACTGAAGCTTTCTTT. Translated, it gives CASSDGQNTEAFF.

The rearrangement joins TRBV6-1 to TRBJ1-2; 7 nucleotides agree with TRBD1. The CDR3 has 14 residues. Germline values: CDR1 MNHNS, CDR2 SASEGT. V was pared by 2 bases and J by 3 bases, with 3 bases of the junction left unmatched. The chain's CDR3 is CASSEMDRHYGYTF. As DNA, the CDR3 is TGTGCCAGCAGTGAAATGGACAGGCACTATGGCTACACCTTC.

The chain carries TRBV25-1 and TRBJ1-2, with TRBD1 matching over 7 bases. V gave up 6 bases and J gave up 3 bases; unmatched junction bases: 4. The CDR3 extends over 13 amino acids. Germline values: CDR1 MGHDK, CDR2 SYGVNS. CDR3 bases: TGTGCCAGCAGGAGGGGGACAGACTATGGCTACACCTTC. This translates into CASRRGTDYGYTF.

This chain connects TRBV3-1 (or the pseudogene TRBV3-2) to TRBJ1-2; a weak D match, TRBD1 (5 bases). CDR3 length: 15 residues. V lost 1 base and J 4 bases, leaving 13 bases between the germline ends. The germline CDR1 and CDR2 sequences are LGHDT and YNNKEL (reference sequence). This CDR3 reads CASSQVSREGYGYTF. Here the CDR3 DNA reads TGTGCCAGCAGCCAAGTGTCCAGGGAAGGCTATGGCTACACCTTC.

This clone turned up a few times. V gene TRBV3-1 (or the pseudogene TRBV3-2) combines with J gene TRBJ2-7; the D gene is possibly TRBD2 (6 bases). Trimming left V 1 base short and J 0 bases short, with 13 bases between. The length of the CDR3 is 16 residues. Germline-derived CDR1 and CDR2 are LGHDT and YNNKEL (reference sequence). The CDR3 loop reads CASSQVSGTGSYEQYF. CDR3 DNA sequence: TGTGCCAGCAGCCAAGTTTCCGGGACTGGCTCCTACGAGCAGTACTTC.

The J gene is TRBJ2-3, the V gene TRBV7-6, with TRBD1 matching 10 bases. The CDR3 contains 14 residues. CDR1 and CDR2 (germline): SGHVS, FNYEAQ. The V and J ends lost 4 bases and 4 bases, in that order; junction bases with no gene match: 2. The chain's CDR3 is CASSSGQGPDTQYF. As DNA, the CDR3 is TGTGCCAGCAGCTCGGGACAGGGGCCAGATACGCAGTATTTT.

The chain carries TRBV30 and TRBJ2-3; D uncertain. Per germline, CDR1 GTSNPN and CDR2 SVGIG (reference sequence). The CDR3 is 13 amino acids. The V and J ends lost 4 bases and 2 bases respectively, with 10 bases between them. In DNA form, the CDR3 reads TGTGCCTGGACTGGCCATTACACAGATACGCAGTATTTT. Its translation: CAWTGHYTDTQYF.

This clone appeared once. V and J are TRBV30 and TRBJ1-5; D might be TRBD1 (5 bases). The germline V gene encodes CDR1 GTSNPN and CDR2 SVGIG (reference sequence). The CDR3 is made up of 15 amino acids. Trimming pared 0 bases from V and 7 bases from J, leaving 16 bases between. The CDR3 nucleotides read TGTGCCTGGAGTGTACGAGGAGGGGTCCGGCAGCCCCAGCATTTT. Its protein is CAWSVRGGVRQPQHF. Using reference TRBV30 and TRBJ1-5 for the parts outside the CDR3, the full variable domain is SQTIHQWPATLVQPVGSPLSLECTVEGTSNPNLYWYRQAAGRGLQLLFYSVGIGQISSEVPQNLSASRPQDRQFILSSKKLLLSDSGFYLCAWSVRGGVRQPQHFGDGTRLSIL.

The chain joins TRBV18 to TRBJ1-3; no clear D gene. The V end was cut by 3 bases, the J end by 4 bases, with 13 bases between. CDR3 length: 15 amino acids. CDR1 and CDR2 (germline): KGHSH, LQKENI. CDR3 residues: CASSPVRTTGNTIYF. CDR3 bases: TGTGCCAGCTCACCCGTCAGAACTACAGGAAACACCATATATTTT.

The chain recombines TRBV12-5 with TRBJ2-2, with 11 positions matching TRBD1. The J segment lost 5 bases and the V segment lost 0 bases, leaving 11 bases of the junction unmatched. The CDR3 loop spans 19 amino acids. The germline gives CDR1 LGHNT, CDR2 FRNRAP. The CDR3 DNA reads TGTGCTAGTGGTTTGGTAAATTGGAGGACAGGGGGCGCTACCGGGGAGCTGTTTTTT. This sequence encodes CASGLVNWRTGGATGELFF.

This chain links TRBV3-1 (or the pseudogene TRBV3-2) with TRBJ1-3; 8 nucleotides agree with TRBD1. The junction had 12 bases not matched to a gene; V was cut back by 4 bases and J by 4 bases. CDR1 and CDR2 (germline): LGHDT, YNNKEL (reference sequence). The CDR3 runs to 17 residues. CDR3 DNA: TGTGCCAGCAGCCCCCGACAGGGGCGCACGGGAGGAAACACCATATATTTT. It encodes CASSPRQGRTGGNTIYF.

A word on this clone: The junction departs from the called germline gene at one end, perhaps through a read error. The chain uses TRBV7-2 and TRBJ2-3, with D unresolved. CDR1 SGHTA and CDR2 FQGNSA come from the germline V gene. The CDR3 sequence is 15 residues long. The CDR3 sequence: CASRLGQVPSDTQYF. In nucleotides, the CDR3 is TGTGCCAGCAGATTAGGGCAGGTTCCTTCAGATACGCAGTATTTT.

The V call is TRBV9, the J call TRBJ2-3, with no clear D. The CDR3 runs 14 residues. Trimming cost V 4 bases and J 1 base, with 10 bases left between them. CDR1 is SGDLS, CDR2 YYNGEE, per germline. CDR3 in amino acids: CASSYTRGTDTQYF. CDR3 coding DNA: TGTGCCAGCAGCTATACACGGGGCACAGATACGCAGTATTTT.

The chain joins TRBV20-1 to TRBJ1-5; 10 nucleotides line up with TRBD1. Germline CDR1 is DFQATT and CDR2 is SNEGSKA (reference sequence). Trimming removed 6 bases from V and 6 bases from J; junction bases left unmatched: 11. This CDR3 spans 15 amino acids. CDR3: CSASGGQGDSQPQHF. As DNA, the CDR3 is TGCAGTGCGAGTGGAGGACAGGGGGATAGTCAGCCCCAGCATTTT.

This clone was counted a few times. CDR3 sequence (DNA): TGTGCCAGCAGCTTAGATCCCGGGACAAGGACTTCCTACGAGCAGTACTTC. As protein: CASSLDPGTRTSYEQYF. The chain carries TRBV11-2 and TRBJ2-7, with D maybe TRBD1 (6 bases). In germline, CDR1 is SGHAT, CDR2 FQNNGV. The CDR3 covers 17 residues. Trimming removed 0 bases at V and 1 base at J, with 16 bases between. The variable domain in full, with the rest retrieved from reference TRBV11-2 and TRBJ2-7, is EAGVAQSPRYKIIEKRQSVAFWCNPISGHATLYWYQQILGQGPKLLIQFQNNGVVDDSQLPKDRFSAERLKGVDSTLKIQPAKLEDSAVYLCASSLDPGTRTSYEQYFGPGTRLTVT.

The chain couples TRBV19 to TRBJ1-4, with 7 bases identical to TRBD1. This CDR3 has 14 residues. J lost 4 bases, V lost 4 bases, and 3 bases had no gene match. Germline CDR1 is LNHDA and CDR2 is SQIVND (reference sequence). Here the CDR3 DNA reads TGTGCCAGTAGTAACGGGACAGTTAATGAAAAACTGTTTTTT. Translating it yields CASSNGTVNEKLFF. Full variable domain (rest looked up from reference TRBV19 and TRBJ1-4): DGGITQSPKYLFRKEGQNVTLSCEQNLNHDAMYWYRQDPGQGLRLIYYSQIVNDFQKGDIAEGYSVSREKKESFPLTVTSAQKNPTAFYLCASSNGTVNEKLFFGSGTQLSVL.

This CDR3 is CASSLLGANTGELFF. The CDR3 DNA follows: TGTGCCAGCAGCTTACTGGGAGCGAACACCGGGGAGCTGTTTTTT. This chain joins TRBV7-3 and TRBJ2-2; D possibly corresponds to TRBD2 (5 bases). Trimming removed 2 bases from V and 0 bases from J, with 7 bases in between. The CDR3 loop spans 15 amino acids. Germline V gene sequence: CDR1 SGHTA, CDR2 FQGTGA.

This chain links TRBV18 with TRBJ1-2; 8 bases fit TRBD1. This CDR3 is built from 14 residues. Per the germline V gene, CDR1 is KGHSH and CDR2 is LQKENI. Germline trimming cut 2 bases from V and 4 bases from J; bases unmatched to any gene: 3. The CDR3 region has the DNA TGTGCCAGCTCACCAGCAGGGGGCGGCTATGGCTACACCTTC. It encodes CASSPAGGGYGYTF.